This T cell receptor beta chain originates from a study of T cell responses to AZD1222 COVID-19 vaccine (dated by TCRdb to about 2021). Regarding the study in general: A total of 233 trial participants underwent TCR sequencing, of whom roughly 210 had received two doses of AZD1222 and 26 had received two doses of the MenACWY control vaccine. Trial participants were enrolled by age into 18-55, 56-69 and 70-plus year subgroups, with roughly 160, 29 and 62 TCR-sequenced participants respectively.

V trim: 2 bases; J trim: 7 bases; unmatched bases: 3. Inclusive of the bounding cysteine and phenylalanine, the CDR3 is 13 residues long. Kept here is only the CDR3 DNA, which spans 39 bases and is read in frame from base 1. The germline V gene (reference sequence) gives CDR1 as MNHEY and CDR2 as SMNVEV. The CDR3 regions of human TCRbeta chains were subjected to immunosequencing. The original methods were these. TCRs in the repertoires were matched against a reference library of SARS-CoV-2-specific TCRs that had been generated with the MIRA antigen-specificity platform. Breadth meant the fraction of unique TCRs that were SARS-CoV-2-associated, whereas depth meant the fraction of total T cells that were SARS-CoV-2-associated. Each spike-specific TCR was assigned to its reactive spike region and to a CD4 or CD8 class using the MIRA data. Log10-transformed breadth and depth values were compared by one-way ANOVA with Sidak's multiple comparisons tests. TCRdb re-hosts the immuneACCESS table, in-frame sequences only. Its copies lack some clones; in the studies checked, an unresolved V gene accounts for under half of them, and the cause for the rest is not known. For V, J and clone size, that table is used; D and trimming come from the DNA. Here the sample has over 35,000 clones; about four fifths occur a single time. The ten largest clones take up about 20% of the sample.

As concerns this clone: Its recognized antigen is unknown. Base qualities are not provided; no much larger clone lies one nucleotide away.

Overall study outcomes, separate from this receptor: A significant rise in spike-specific TCR breadth and depth was observed after two AZD1222 doses relative to day 0 and relative to MenACWY recipients. Vaccine-associated CD4 TCRs spanned the whole spike protein, with dominant responses in regions 160-218 and 743-854. No day 14 peak-response samples were available, so repertoires were characterized only after the peak T cell response. Epitopes outside the regions mutated in the B.1.351 and B.1.1.7 variants were reportedly recognized by nearly half of the unique spike-specific TCRs. Conclusions about previously exposed vaccinees are limited because only 6 or 7 AZD1222 recipients were SARS-CoV-2 seropositive at baseline. In the small 56-69-year group, the increase in depth fell short of significance, most likely because of low power. Participants were mostly white British and included more females than males, and it was suggested by the authors that clonal diversity may have been underestimated.

What the time point label conveys for this sample: about 28 days (+/-7) after the second vaccine dose. Taken with the paper, the label for treatment or condition translates to: meningococcal conjugate vaccine given as trial control. Vaccinee samples came from UK trials COV001 and COV002, including a single-blind randomized controlled phase 2/3 trial of AZD1222 (ChAdOx1 nCoV-19) in healthy adults. Trial participant PBMC samples were collected at day 0 and day 28 after the second dose for TCRbeta chain sequencing. The starting material was peripheral blood, obtained 28 days after the second dose of the MenACWY control vaccine. The rearrangement combines TRBV27 with TRBJ1-2, with 8 bases aligning to TRBD1. The receptor's source is an adult who received the MenACWY meningococcal vaccine as a control. The CDR3 reads as follows: CASSLQGAFGYTF. Here is the DNA: TGTGCCAGCAGTTTACAGGGGGCCTTTGGCTACACCTTC.